The table lists the clone carrying this TCR beta chain with a few counts. CDR3 length equals 14 residues. The V gene's germline CDR1 is SGHTA and CDR2 FQGTGA. V gave up 0 bases and J gave up 7 bases; unmatched junction bases: 1. These data belong to a study of T-cell reconstitution after alpha-beta-depleted transplantation in children. The library targeted TCRbeta and was prepared with unique molecular identifiers. One entry per CDR3 protein results from TCRdb running MiXCR on the PCR reads. Of under 850,000 distinct CDR3 sequences listed, about 12% are singletons. The rearrangement links TRBV7-3 to TRBJ2-2; TRBD2 matches at 8 bases. The starting material was PBMCs, obtained before TCRalphabeta/CD19-depleted stem cell transplant. The sequence was collected from a girl aged 2 to 10 with congenital amegakaryocytic thrombocytopenia, due to receive a stem cell transplant. This chain's CDR3 is CASSLTSGNGELFF. The CDR3, as DNA: TGTGCCAGCAGCTTAACTAGCGGGAACGGGGAGCTGTTTTTT.